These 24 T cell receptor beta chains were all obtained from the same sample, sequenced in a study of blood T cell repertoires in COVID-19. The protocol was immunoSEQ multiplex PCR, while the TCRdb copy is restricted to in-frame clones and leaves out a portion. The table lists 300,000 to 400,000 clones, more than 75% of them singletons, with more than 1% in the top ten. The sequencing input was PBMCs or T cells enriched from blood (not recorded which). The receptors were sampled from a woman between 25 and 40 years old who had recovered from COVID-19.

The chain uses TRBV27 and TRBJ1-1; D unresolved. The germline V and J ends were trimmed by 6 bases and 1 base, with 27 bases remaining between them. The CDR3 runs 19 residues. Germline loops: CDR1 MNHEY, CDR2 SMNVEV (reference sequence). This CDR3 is CASSRTNPEQSTGNTEAFF. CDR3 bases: TGTGCCAGCAGCAGAACAAACCCTGAACAGAGCACCGGGAACACTGAAGCTTTCTTT.

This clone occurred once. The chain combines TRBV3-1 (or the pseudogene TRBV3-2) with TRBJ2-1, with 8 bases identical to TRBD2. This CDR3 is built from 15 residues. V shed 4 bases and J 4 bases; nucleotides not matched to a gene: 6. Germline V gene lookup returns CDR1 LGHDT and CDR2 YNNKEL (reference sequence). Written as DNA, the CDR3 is TGTGCCAGCAGCCCGACTAGCGTCTCTTACAATGAGCAGTTCTTC. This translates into CASSPTSVSYNEQFF.

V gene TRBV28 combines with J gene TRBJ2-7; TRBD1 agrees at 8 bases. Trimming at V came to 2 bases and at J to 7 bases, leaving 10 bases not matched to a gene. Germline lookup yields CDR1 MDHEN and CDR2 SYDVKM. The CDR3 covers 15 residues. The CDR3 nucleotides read TGTGCCAGCAGTTTAACCGGCCAGGGGGCGTGGGAGCAGTACTTC. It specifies CASSLTGQGAWEQYF.

The CDR3 DNA is TGTGCCACCAGTGATTTGTTTGGCGGGGACACCGGGGAGCTGTTTTTT. This codes for CATSDLFGGDTGELFF. The chain employs TRBV24-1 and TRBJ2-2; tentatively, D is TRBD2 (6 bases). V lost 0 bases and J 3 bases, leaving 10 bases between the germline ends. The CDR3 has 16 amino acids. In germline, CDR1 is KGHDR, CDR2 SFDVKD.

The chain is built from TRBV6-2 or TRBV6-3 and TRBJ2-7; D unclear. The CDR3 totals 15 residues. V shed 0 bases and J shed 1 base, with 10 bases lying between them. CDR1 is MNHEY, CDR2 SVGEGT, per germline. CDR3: CASSYSIVRSYEQYF. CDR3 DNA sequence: TGTGCCAGCAGTTACTCGATCGTCAGATCCTACGAGCAGTACTTC.

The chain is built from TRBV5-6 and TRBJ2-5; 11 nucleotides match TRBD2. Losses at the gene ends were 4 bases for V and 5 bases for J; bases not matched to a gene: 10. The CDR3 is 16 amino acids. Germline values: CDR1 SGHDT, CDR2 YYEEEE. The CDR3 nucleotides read TGTGCCAGCAGCCCGCGACTAGCGGGGTCGGGGGAGACCCAGTACTTC. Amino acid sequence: CASSPRLAGSGETQYF.

CDR3 sequence: CASSSKTTWDRNGYTF. The CDR3 region has the DNA TGCGCCAGCAGCTCGAAAACAACCTGGGACAGAAATGGCTACACCTTC. J is TRBJ1-2 and V is TRBV5-1, with 7 bases lining up with TRBD1. The CDR3 has 16 amino acids. V was clipped by 3 bases and J by 6 bases; unmatched bases: 14. CDR1 and CDR2 from the germline V gene are SGHRS and YFSETQ.

CDR3 loop: CATSIGSSGNEKLFF. Here the CDR3 DNA reads TGTGCCACCAGCATTGGCTCATCGGGAAATGAAAAACTGTTTTTT. The rearrangement uses TRBV15 and TRBJ1-4; D gene unclear. Per the germline V gene, CDR1 is LNHNV and CDR2 is YYDKDF (reference sequence). With 4 bases removed from V and 5 bases from J, the gap between germline ends came to 14 bases. The CDR3 covers 15 residues. The full variable domain, its missing parts supplied by reference TRBV15 and TRBJ1-4, is DAMVIQNPRYQVTQFGKPVTLSCSQTLNHNVMYWYQQKSSQAPKLLFHYYDKDFNNEADTPDNFQSRRPNTSFCFLDIRSPGLGDTAMYLCATSIGSSGNEKLFFGSGTQLSVL.

The CDR3 DNA is TGTGCCAGCAGTTCCGGGTGGCAGGAGGCTGAAGCTTTCTTT. This gives the protein CASSSGWQEAEAFF. The J gene is TRBJ1-1, the V gene TRBV6-5; D is uncertain. Germline CDR1 MNHEY, CDR2 SVGAGI. This CDR3 has 14 residues. Trimming took off 4 bases at V and 6 bases at J, with 15 bases between the two ends.

The CDR3 sequence: CATADYQETQYF. The CDR3, as DNA: TGCGCCACAGCGGACTACCAAGAGACCCAGTACTTC. This chain joins TRBV10-1 and TRBJ2-5, with D perhaps TRBD2 (5 bases). V gave up 10 bases and J gave up 0 bases, with 9 bases separating them. Per the germline V gene, CDR1 is WNHNN and CDR2 is SYGVQD (reference sequence). The CDR3 consists of 12 residues.

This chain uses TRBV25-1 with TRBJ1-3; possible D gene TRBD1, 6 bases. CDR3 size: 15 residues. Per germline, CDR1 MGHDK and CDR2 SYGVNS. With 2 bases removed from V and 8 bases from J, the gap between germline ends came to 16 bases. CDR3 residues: CASSERVGGPDTIYF. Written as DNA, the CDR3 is TGTGCCAGCAGTGAACGGGTGGGGGGGCCGGACACCATATATTTT.

This CDR3 reads CASISGGNEQYF. DNA of the CDR3: TGTGCCAGCATCTCGGGGGGGAACGAGCAGTACTTC. V gene TRBV12-3 or TRBV12-4 combines with J gene TRBJ2-7; 8 nucleotides match TRBD2. There are 12 residues in the CDR3. J lost 5 bases, V lost 7 bases, and 4 bases had no gene match.

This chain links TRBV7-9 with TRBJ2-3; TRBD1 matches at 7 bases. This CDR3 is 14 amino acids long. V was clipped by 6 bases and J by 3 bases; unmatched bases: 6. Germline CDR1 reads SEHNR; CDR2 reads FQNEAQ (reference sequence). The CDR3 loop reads CASSSGQETDTQYF. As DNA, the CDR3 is TGTGCCAGCAGTTCCGGACAGGAAACAGATACGCAGTATTTT.

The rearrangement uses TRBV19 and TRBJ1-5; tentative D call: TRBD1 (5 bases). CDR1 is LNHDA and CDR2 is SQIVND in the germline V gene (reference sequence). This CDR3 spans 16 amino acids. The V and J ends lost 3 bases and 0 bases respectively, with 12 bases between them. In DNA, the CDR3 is TGTGCCAGTAGTATCGGGGGGGTTTATAGCAATCAGCCCCAGCATTTT. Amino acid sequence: CASSIGGVYSNQPQHF.

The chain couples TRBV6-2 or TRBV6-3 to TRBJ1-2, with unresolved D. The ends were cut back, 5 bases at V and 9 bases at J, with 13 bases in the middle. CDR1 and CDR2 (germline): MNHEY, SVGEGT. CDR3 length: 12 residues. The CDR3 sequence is CASSLGHGRYTF. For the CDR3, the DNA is TGTGCCAGCAGTCTTGGCCATGGGCGCTACACCTTC.

In DNA form, the CDR3 reads TGTGCCAGTAGCCAGGGTCCCGATAATTCACCCCTCCACTTT. It specifies CASSQGPDNSPLHF. The chain is built from TRBV19 and TRBJ1-6; weak D call: TRBD1 (5 bases). The germline CDR1 and CDR2 sequences are LNHDA and SQIVND (reference sequence). CDR3 length: 14 residues. The V gene lost 6 bases and the J gene lost 5 bases, with 11 bases spanning the gap.

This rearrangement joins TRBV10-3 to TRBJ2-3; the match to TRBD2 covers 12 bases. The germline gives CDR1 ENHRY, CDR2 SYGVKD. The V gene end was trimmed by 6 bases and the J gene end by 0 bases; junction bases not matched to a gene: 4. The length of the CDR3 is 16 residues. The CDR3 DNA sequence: TGTGCCATCAGCCAACTAGCGGGGGGTAGCACAGATACGCAGTATTTT. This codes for CAISQLAGGSTDTQYF.

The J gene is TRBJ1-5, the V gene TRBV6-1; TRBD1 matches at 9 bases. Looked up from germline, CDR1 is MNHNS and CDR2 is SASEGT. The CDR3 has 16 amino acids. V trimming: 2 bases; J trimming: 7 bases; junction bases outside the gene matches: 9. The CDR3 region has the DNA TGTGCCAGCAGTGAAACGAGGACAGGGGCCACACAGCCCCAGCATTTT. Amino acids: CASSETRTGATQPQHF.

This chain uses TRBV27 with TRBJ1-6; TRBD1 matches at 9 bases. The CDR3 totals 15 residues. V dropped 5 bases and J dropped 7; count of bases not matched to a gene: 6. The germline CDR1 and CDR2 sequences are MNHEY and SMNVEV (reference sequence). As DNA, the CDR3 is TGTGCCAGCAGTCTAATCGGACAGGGGAATTCACCCCTCCACTTT. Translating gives CASSLIGQGNSPLHF.

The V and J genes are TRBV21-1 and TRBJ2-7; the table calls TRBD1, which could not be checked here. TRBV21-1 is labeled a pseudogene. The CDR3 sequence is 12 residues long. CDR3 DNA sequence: TGTGCCGCCCAAACTGACAGCTACGAGCAGTACTTC. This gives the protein CAAQTDSYEQYF.

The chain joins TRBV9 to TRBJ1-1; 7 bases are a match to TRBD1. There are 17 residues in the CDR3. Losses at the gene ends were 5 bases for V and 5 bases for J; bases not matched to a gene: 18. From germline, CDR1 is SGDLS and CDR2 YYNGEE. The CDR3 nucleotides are TGTGCCAGCAGTCCCCCCCACATTCGGGCAGGGGGTACTGAAGCTTTCTTT. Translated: CASSPPHIRAGGTEAFF.

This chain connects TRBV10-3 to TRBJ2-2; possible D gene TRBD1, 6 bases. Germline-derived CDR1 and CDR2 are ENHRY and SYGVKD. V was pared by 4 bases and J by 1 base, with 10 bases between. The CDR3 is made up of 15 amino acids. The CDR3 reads CAISVRDKNTGELFF. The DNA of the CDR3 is TGTGCCATCAGTGTTAGGGACAAGAACACCGGGGAGCTGTTTTTT.

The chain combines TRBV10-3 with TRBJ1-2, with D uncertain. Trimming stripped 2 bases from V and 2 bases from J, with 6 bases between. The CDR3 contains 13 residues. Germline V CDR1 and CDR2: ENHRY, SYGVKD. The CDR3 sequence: CAISEHSNYGYTF. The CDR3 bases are TGTGCCATCAGTGAGCACAGCAACTATGGCTACACCTTC.

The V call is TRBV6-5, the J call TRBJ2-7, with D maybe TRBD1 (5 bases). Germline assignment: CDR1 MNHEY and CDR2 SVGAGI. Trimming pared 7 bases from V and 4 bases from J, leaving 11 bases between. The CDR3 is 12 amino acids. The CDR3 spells CASTMTEYEQYF. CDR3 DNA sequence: TGTGCCAGCACCATGACAGAATACGAGCAGTACTTC.